Listed here are 23 T cell receptor beta chains from one sample, sequenced in a study of identical twins. One entry per CDR3 protein results from TCRdb running MiXCR on the 5' RACE reads. The table has some 1,700,000 distinct CDR3 sequences, under 35% seen once. Sequencing was done on a sample of cord blood. These receptor sequences come from a newborn girl in good health.

V and J are TRBV27 and TRBJ2-3; TRBD1 matches at 10 bases. The CDR3 runs 17 residues. Germline V CDR1 and CDR2: MNHEY, SMNVEV (reference sequence). Trimming took 4 bases from V and 4 from J; bases not matched to a gene: 11. DNA of the CDR3: TGTGCCAGCAGTTCCTTTCCTGGGGACAGGGGAGCAGATACGCAGTATTTT. This sequence encodes CASSSFPGDRGADTQYF.

In this sample, this clonotype turned up a few times. The gene calls are TRBV11-1 and TRBJ2-3; maybe TRBD2 (5 bases). Germline CDR1 and CDR2: SGHAT and FQDESV (reference sequence). Trimming pared 5 bases from V and 8 bases from J, leaving 11 bases between. CDR3 length: 12 amino acids. CDR3 nucleotide sequence: TGTGCCAGCAGCATCACCCGGGGTACGCAGTATTTT. Its translation is CASSITRGTQYF.

This clonotype was picked up many times. The genes are TRBV13 and TRBJ2-1; D remains ambiguous. The CDR3 extends over 16 amino acids. In germline, CDR1 is PRHDT, CDR2 FYEKMQ (reference sequence). V dropped 5 bases and J dropped 0 bases, with 14 bases sitting between them. CDR3 DNA sequence: TGTGCCAGCAGCGAAGACGGATTAAGCTCCTACAATGAGCAGTTCTTC. Amino acid sequence: CASSEDGLSSYNEQFF.

Ten or more counts support this clonotype. The CDR3 sequence is CASSPLSGTEAFF. For the CDR3, the DNA is TGTGCCAGCAGCCCCTTATCCGGGACTGAAGCTTTCTTT. The chain uses TRBV6-5 and TRBJ1-1; D unresolved. The germline CDR1 and CDR2 sequences are MNHEY and SVGAGI. There are 13 residues in the CDR3. The V end was cut by 6 bases, the J end by 5 bases, with 13 bases between.

This clonotype came up a few times. This rearrangement joins TRBV7-2 to TRBJ2-4, with D maybe TRBD2 (6 bases). Per germline, CDR1 SGHTA and CDR2 FQGNSA. The CDR3 is 15 residues long. V was cut by 6 bases and J by 2 bases, with 14 bases left in between. Here the CDR3 DNA reads TGTGCCAGCAGTCATCAAGGAGGGTCCAAAAACATTCAGTACTTC. Translation gives CASSHQGGSKNIQYF.

This clonotype has only a few counts. This rearrangement joins TRBV2 to TRBJ1-1; D remains unclear. Germline loops: CDR1 SNHLY, CDR2 FYNNEI. The V gene lost 3 bases and the J gene lost 0 bases, with 8 bases spanning the gap. The CDR3 consists of 14 residues. The CDR3 sequence is CASSDRRLNTEAFF. CDR3 DNA sequence: TGTGCCAGCAGTGATAGGCGGCTGAACACTGAAGCTTTCTTT.

Details on this clonotype: One junction end does not reproduce the germline sequence, and a read error may be involved. The chain is built from TRBV7-2 and TRBJ2-5; D remains ambiguous. The germline V gene encodes CDR1 SGHTA and CDR2 FQGNSA. The CDR3 runs to 14 residues. This chain's CDR3 is CASTLSRPQETQYF. The CDR3 region has the DNA TGTGCCAGCACCTTATCTAGGCCACAAGAGACCCAGTACTTC.

The table lists this clonotype with a few counts. The genes are TRBV4-1 and TRBJ2-1, with 13 nucleotides matching TRBD2. The CDR3 is 19 amino acids. CDR1 is MGHRA and CDR2 is YSYEKL in the germline V gene. Losses at the gene ends were 4 bases for V and 7 bases for J; bases not matched to a gene: 16. For the CDR3, the DNA is TGCGCCAGCAGCCCCAAACTAGCGGGGGGGCTAGGACTCCGGAATGAGCAGTTCTTC. This translates into CASSPKLAGGLGLRNEQFF.

This clonotype was seen a handful of times. The chain recombines TRBV7-2 with TRBJ2-3, with 12 positions matching TRBD2. This CDR3 has 18 residues. The germline gives CDR1 SGHTA, CDR2 FQGNSA. Trimming took 5 bases from V and 0 from J; bases not matched to a gene: 9. The DNA of the CDR3 is TGTGCCAGCAGCCACAGACTAGCGGGAGACCTCAGCACAGATACGCAGTATTTT. It encodes CASSHRLAGDLSTDTQYF.

This clonotype was counted a few times. The chain has TRBV7-8 and TRBJ2-3; D might be TRBD1 (7 bases). Germline V gives CDR1 SGHVS, CDR2 FQNEAQ. The CDR3 runs 16 residues. With 2 bases removed from V and 2 bases from J, the gap between germline ends came to 14 bases. The CDR3 loop reads CASSLSRGVFTDTQYF. CDR3 DNA: TGTGCCAGCAGCTTAAGCAGGGGGGTATTCACAGATACGCAGTATTTT.

V is TRBV4-1 and J is TRBJ1-1, with D perhaps TRBD1 (5 bases). Germline V CDR1 and CDR2: MGHRA, YSYEKL. The CDR3 is made up of 15 amino acids. Trimming removed 1 base at V and 4 bases at J, with 13 bases between. CDR3 amino acids: CASSQVRVLGTEAFF. The CDR3 coding sequence is TGCGCCAGCAGCCAAGTCAGGGTACTTGGCACTGAAGCTTTCTTT.

V and J are TRBV25-1 and TRBJ2-1; 12 positions match TRBD2. J was trimmed by 5 bases and V by 3 bases; bases with no gene match: 2. Germline V lookup: CDR1 MGHDK, CDR2 SYGVNS. This CDR3 is 15 amino acids long. The CDR3 is CASSDRLAGDNEQFF. The DNA of the CDR3 is TGTGCCAGCAGTGACCGACTAGCGGGAGACAATGAGCAGTTCTTC.

The sample holds a few counts of this clonotype. The V and J genes are TRBV7-2 and TRBJ2-1, with a weak D call TRBD2 (6 bases). The germline CDR1 and CDR2 sequences are SGHTA and FQGNSA. Trimming took off 5 bases at V and 7 bases at J, with 12 bases between the two ends. The CDR3 sequence is 13 residues long. The DNA of the CDR3 is TGTGCCAGCAGCGAACGACTAGTTAATGAGCAGTTCTTC. Translation: CASSERLVNEQFF.

CDR3 amino acids: CASSGQLTEAFF. The CDR3 DNA reads as TGTGCCAGCAGTGGACAACTCACTGAAGCTTTCTTT. The chain is built from TRBV6-1 and TRBJ1-1; no definite D call. The germline V gene has CDR1 MNHNS and CDR2 SASEGT. This CDR3 is 12 amino acids long. V lost 4 bases and J lost 4, with 7 bases in between.

This clonotype showed up just once. The rearrangement uses TRBV4-1 and TRBJ2-5; 9 bases agree with TRBD2. J lost 5 bases, V lost 3 bases, and 7 bases had no gene match. Germline CDR1 and CDR2: MGHRA and YSYEKL. This CDR3 is built from 15 residues. CDR3 sequence: CASSHRTSVWETQYF. CDR3 coding DNA: TGCGCCAGCAGCCACCGGACTAGCGTTTGGGAGACCCAGTACTTC.

The J gene is TRBJ2-7, the V gene TRBV7-2, with 15 bases lining up with TRBD2. This CDR3 comprises 15 residues. CDR1 and CDR2 (germline): SGHTA, FQGNSA. J gave up 6 bases and V 5 bases, and 5 bases lay outside the gene matches. The CDR3 sequence is CASSRTSGRGSEQYF. The CDR3 DNA is TGTGCCAGCAGCCGGACTAGCGGGAGGGGTAGCGAGCAGTACTTC.

V and J are TRBV7-9 and TRBJ2-3; possible D gene TRBD2, 6 bases. Per the germline V gene, CDR1 is SEHNR and CDR2 is FQNEAQ (reference sequence). Between the trimmed V and J ends, which lost 8 bases and 2 bases, there was a span of 17 bases. The CDR3 is 15 residues long. The CDR3 reads CASQVGDSPTDTQYF. As DNA, the CDR3 is TGTGCCAGCCAGGTGGGGGACTCCCCCACAGATACGCAGTATTTT.

The sample holds a few counts of this clonotype. The chain combines TRBV20-1 with TRBJ2-3; 11 bases map to TRBD2. The germline gives CDR1 DFQATT, CDR2 SNEGSKA (reference sequence). The CDR3 is 17 residues long. V lost 1 base and J lost 3; bases outside the gene matches: 9. Here the CDR3 DNA reads TGCAGTGCTAGAGGGCTACTAGCGGGGGCCCCTACAGATACGCAGTATTTT. Encoded protein: CSARGLLAGAPTDTQYF.

This clonotype was counted between two and nine times. This sequence joins TRBV4-2 and TRBJ2-2; D not resolved. The germline V gene encodes CDR1 LGHNA and CDR2 YNFKEQ. The length of the CDR3 is 15 residues. The V gene lost 1 base and the J gene lost 1 base, with 7 bases spanning the gap. This chain's CDR3 is CASSQVERNTGELFF. The CDR3 nucleotides are TGTGCCAGCAGCCAAGTTGAGCGGAACACCGGGGAGCTGTTTTTT.

The chain uses TRBV20-1 and TRBJ2-5; D remains ambiguous. The better agreement between TRBJ2-1 and the DNA end casts doubt on the J call. This CDR3 spans 14 amino acids. The germline CDR1 and CDR2 sequences are DFQATT and SNEGSKA (reference sequence). The CDR3 bases are TGCAGTGCTAGAGTGCGGCTTAACCAAGAGACCCAGTTCTTC. The encoded protein is CSARVRLNQETQFF.

The table lists this clonotype with a few counts. The chain is built from TRBV28 and TRBJ2-1, with 13 bases lining up with TRBD2. CDR3 size: 15 residues. Germline-derived CDR1 and CDR2 are MDHEN and SYDVKM. With V trimmed by 5 bases and J by 5 bases, 3 bases remained unmatched. DNA of the CDR3: TGTGCCAGCAGTGGACTAGCGGGAGAAAACAATGAGCAGTTCTTC. This codes for CASSGLAGENNEQFF.

The V and J genes are TRBV7-6 and TRBJ2-1; D could derive from TRBD1 or TRBD2 (7 bases each). Trimming pared 2 bases from V and 3 bases from J, leaving 35 bases between. Looked up from germline, CDR1 is SGHVS and CDR2 is FNYEAQ. The CDR3 covers 23 residues. CDR3 nucleotides: TGTGCCAGCAGCTTACCAAAGGGGGAGAGGGCAGGGGGGGGTGACGGAAGCTACAATGAGCAGTTCTTC. This encodes CASSLPKGERAGGGDGSYNEQFF.

This rearrangement joins TRBV7-9 to TRBJ1-5; possible D gene TRBD1, 6 bases. The CDR3 consists of 17 residues. Germline V gene lookup returns CDR1 SEHNR and CDR2 FQNEAQ (reference sequence). V lost 0 bases and J lost 0, with 12 bases in between. This CDR3 reads CASSLASGTNSNQPQHF. CDR3 DNA sequence: TGTGCCAGCAGCTTAGCCTCGGGGACAAATAGCAATCAGCCCCAGCATTTT. Combining the CDR3 with reference TRBV7-9 and TRBJ1-5 gives the whole variable domain DTGVSQNPRHKITKRGQNVTFRCDPISEHNRLYWYRQTLGQGPEFLTYFQNEAQLEKSRLLSDRFSAERPKGSFSTLEIQRTEQGDSAMYLCASSLASGTNSNQPQHFGDGTRLSIL.